This T cell receptor beta chain comes out of a study of identical twins (dated by TCRdb to about 2016). For context, the study as a whole: TCR alpha and beta repertoires from monozygotic twins, unrelated adults of various ages and cord blood were deep-sequenced to test whether fetal clonotypes persist. Replicate twin experiments were performed at different times using different library preparation protocols to rule out contamination. Results the study describes overall, beyond this receptor: Zero-insertion analyses could be partly confounded by invariant T cells such as MAIT and iNKT, though diverse VJ usage argued against such confounding for most clonotypes. Because the same donors could not be followed over many years, the conclusions relied on cross-sectional statistical analysis. Out-of-frame TCR alpha sequences shared between twins showed an excess of low generation-probability sequences compared with coincidental sharing between unrelated individuals. In monozygotic twins, recombination models systematically underestimated out-of-frame TCR alpha sharing, but the models matched the sharing seen between unrelated individuals. Excess twin sharing in beta out-of-frame sequences was weaker because fewer shared sequences lowered the signal-to-noise ratio. Abundant cord blood beta clonotypes carried fewer insertions; young adult naive repertoires showed a weaker similar trend, while memory repertoires showed none.

Only healthy Caucasian donors were included. The twin cohort comprised three pairs of female monozygotic twins, all aged about 18 to 29 years. Peripheral blood mononuclear cells were the source from which RNA for the TCR libraries was isolated. Regarding this clonotype: The antigen it recognizes is unknown. Per-base quality was not reported, and no clone a single base away is much larger than it.

The library was prepared using 5' RACE. The listed sequencing device is Illumina HiSeq 2000. Template switching introduced a universal primer binding site; the final cDNA contained a unique molecular identifier, enabling accurate counting of TCR cDNA molecules. Specific primers in the conserved constant-segment region were used to synthesize first-strand cDNA for TCR alpha and beta chains. To control for contamination, every cDNA library carried two barcodes: a SMART-Mk sample barcode plus Illumina barcodes. TruSeq adapter sequences along with Illumina sample barcodes were introduced in two successive PCR steps. Sequencing of the TCR alpha and beta cDNA libraries was done on the Illumina HiSeq platform using custom primers. In the authors' own workflow: Unique molecular identifiers were extracted from raw reads with MiGEC, and CDR3 positions were determined with MiXCR. Recombination models were inferred per individual with the repgenHMM and IGoR tools using an EM algorithm. The tcR package in R was used for shared clonotype analysis, with sharing normalized by the product of cloneset sizes. To study raw recombination without the effects of thymic and clonal selection, out-of-frame nonproductive sequences were analyzed. The public reads were reprocessed in TCRdb via fastp at Q25 and MiXCR, keeping in-frame beta chains. Identical CDR3 protein sequences are pooled into one entry, listed with their most common genes and DNA. It is TCRdb's table, rather than the study itself, that gives the V and J calls and clone size. The sample table contains about 890,000 distinct CDR3 sequences; only one count was recorded for roughly an eighth of them. The biggest ten clones account for around 1.6% of the sample.

V is shortened by 3 bases, J by 4 bases, and the region joining them spans 7 bases. The germline V gene sets CDR1 to SGHRS and CDR2 to YFSETQ. Counted from cysteine to phenylalanine, this CDR3 has 13 amino acids. Solely the CDR3 DNA is kept, with 39 bases framed from the first base. The data were also submitted as part of a second study, on yellow fever vaccine responses in identical twins. The second investigation adds: According to the authors, in identical twins the way T cells responded to vaccination appeared partly convergent and partly personalized. The study precisely tracked vaccine-responding T cell clones in identical twins.

The sequenced sample was PBMCs. In this chain, TRBV5-1 is recombined with TRBJ2-2; no D gene is confidently identified. This TCR came from a woman between 18 and 30 years old in good health. The DNA sequence is as follows: TGCGCCAGCAGCTCCAGTATCACCGGGGAGCTGTTTTTT. The translation is CASSSSITGELFF.